Given below is one T cell receptor beta chain in context. Here immunoSEQ multiplex PCR was the method, and the copy in TCRdb shows in-frame clones only, minus some. Of approximately 100,000 clones in the sample, about 90% were seen once. The V and J ends lost 3 bases and 7 bases, in that order; junction bases with no gene match: 6. Germline V gene data show CDR1 as SGHRS and CDR2 as YFSETQ. This CDR3 contains 15 residues. This sample stems from a study of control samples from healthy donors and cancer patients. The chain links TRBV5-1 to TRBJ2-1; 11 bases agree with TRBD1. The specimen sequenced was blood. The source of this sequence is a man aged 25 to 40 in good health. Here the CDR3 reads CASSSGQGARNEQFF. As DNA, the CDR3 is TGCGCCAGCAGCTCTGGACAGGGGGCAAGGAATGAGCAGTTCTTC.